The rows below give T cell receptor beta chains drawn from one sample of a study of T cells in tumors after PD-1 blockade. Profiled with immunoSEQ multiplex PCR; TCRdb holds only in-frame clones, not every one. The sample consists of some 60,000 clones, roughly 75% of them appearing once. Material: PBMCs, obtained before anti-PD-1 treatment. The receptors here all came from a human donor with basal cell carcinoma. CDR3s include the opening cysteine and the closing phenylalanine or tryptophan. D genes are given only for firm matches. Clone size is shown for a subset of rows, as once, few, many or a class of expanded clone.

j_gene: TRBJ1-4; abundance: .; v_gene: TRBV5-5; d_gene: .; CDR3nt: TGTGCCAGCAGCTCAACGGGACGACAAACAACTAATGAAAAACTGTTTTTT; CDR3aa: CASSSTGRQTTNEKLFF
j_gene: TRBJ2-5; abundance: .; v_gene: TRBV6-1; d_gene: TRBD1; CDR3nt: TGTGCCAGCAGTGAATCCGGGACAGGAGTTAAAGAGGAAGAGACCCAGTACTTC; CDR3aa: CASSESGTGVKEEETQYF
j_gene: TRBJ1-5; abundance: .; v_gene: TRBV10-3; d_gene: .; CDR3nt: TGTGCCATCAGTGCACAGGGTTCCAATCAGCCCCAGCATTTT; CDR3aa: CAISAQGSNQPQHF
j_gene: TRBJ1-1; abundance: .; v_gene: TRBV6-1; d_gene: .; CDR3nt: TGTGCCAGCAGTGACCCCGGAATGAACACTGAAGCTTTCTTT; CDR3aa: CASSDPGMNTEAFF
j_gene: TRBJ1-2; abundance: .; v_gene: TRBV5-6; d_gene: TRBD1; CDR3nt: TGTGCCAGCAGCCCCCTCCCGACAGGGAACTATGGCTACACCTTC; CDR3aa: CASSPLPTGNYGYTF
j_gene: TRBJ2-2; abundance: few; v_gene: TRBV10-3; d_gene: .; CDR3nt: TGTGCCATCAGTGACCGGGCCCTGGGGTCCGGGGAGCTGTTTTTT; CDR3aa: CAISDRALGSGELFF
j_gene: TRBJ2-5; abundance: once; v_gene: TRBV6-6; d_gene: .; CDR3nt: TGTGCCAGCAGCTCGGGGAACCTAGGAGAGACCCAGTACTTC; CDR3aa: CASSSGNLGETQYF
j_gene: TRBJ2-5; abundance: .; v_gene: TRBV7-6; d_gene: TRBD1; CDR3nt: TGTGCCAGCAGCGCGGACAGGGGGCGCGGAGAGACCCAGTACTTC; CDR3aa: CASSADRGRGETQYF
j_gene: TRBJ1-1; abundance: .; v_gene: TRBV30; d_gene: TRBD1; CDR3nt: TGTGCCTGGAATCATCCGGGACAGGGGATTCCTGAAGCTTTCTTT; CDR3aa: CAWNHPGQGIPEAFF
j_gene: TRBJ1-2; abundance: few; v_gene: TRBV7-9; d_gene: .; CDR3nt: TGTGCCAGCAGCTTAGGGCGGGGAGGGCCCACCAACTATGGCTACACCTTC; CDR3aa: CASSLGRGGPTNYGYTF
j_gene: TRBJ1-1; abundance: .; v_gene: TRBV6-5; d_gene: .; CDR3nt: TGTGCCAGCAGGTTACAGCGGCCAAACACTGAAGCTTTCTTT; CDR3aa: CASRLQRPNTEAFF
j_gene: TRBJ2-5; abundance: .; v_gene: TRBV4-1; d_gene: .; CDR3nt: TGCGCCAGCAGCCAAGTAGTGGGGGACCCCCGGGAGACCCAGTACTTC; CDR3aa: CASSQVVGDPRETQYF
j_gene: TRBJ2-1; abundance: .; v_gene: TRBV6-4; d_gene: TRBD2; CDR3nt: TGTGCCAGCAGTGACTCGGGCGGGGGGCTGAATGAGCAGTTCTTC; CDR3aa: CASSDSGGGLNEQFF
j_gene: TRBJ1-2; abundance: .; v_gene: TRBV15; d_gene: .; CDR3nt: TGTGCCACCAGCAGGGACCAGGGCCCCTATGGCTACACCTTC; CDR3aa: CATSRDQGPYGYTF
j_gene: TRBJ2-7; abundance: .; v_gene: TRBV6-1; d_gene: TRBD1; CDR3nt: TGTGCCAGCAGTGACGGGACAGGGCCTTGGGAGCAGTACTTC; CDR3aa: CASSDGTGPWEQYF
j_gene: TRBJ1-1; abundance: .; v_gene: TRBV29-1; d_gene: .; CDR3nt: TGCAGCGTTTCGGACAGATTGAACACTGAAGCTTTCTTT; CDR3aa: CSVSDRLNTEAFF
j_gene: TRBJ2-5; abundance: .; v_gene: TRBV10-2; d_gene: .; CDR3nt: TGCGCCAGCAGTGATACTCTAGGAGCCAGCCACGCGACCCAGTACTTC; CDR3aa: CASSDTLGASHATQYF
j_gene: TRBJ1-1; abundance: .; v_gene: TRBV2; d_gene: .; CDR3nt: TGTGCCAGCAGCCTGGCTCCCCCGAACACTGAAGCTTTCTTT; CDR3aa: CASSLAPPNTEAFF
j_gene: TRBJ2-7; abundance: .; v_gene: TRBV4-1; d_gene: TRBD2; CDR3nt: TGCGCCAGCAGCCAAAGGTCCAGCGGGGCCTCCTACGAGCAGTACTTC; CDR3aa: CASSQRSSGASYEQYF
j_gene: TRBJ1-5; abundance: .; v_gene: TRBV15; d_gene: .; CDR3nt: TGTGCCACCAGCAGAGTAGGCAGTATGAATCAGCCCCAGCATTTT; CDR3aa: CATSRVGSMNQPQHF
j_gene: TRBJ2-7; abundance: .; v_gene: TRBV29-1; d_gene: .; CDR3nt: TGCAGCGTTGAAGCTATGGAGGGACCCTTTCTCTACGAGCAGTACTTC; CDR3aa: CSVEAMEGPFLYEQYF
j_gene: TRBJ2-3; abundance: .; v_gene: TRBV5-8; d_gene: .; CDR3nt: TGTGCCAGCAGCTTCTCTAGTGGCGGGGCAGATACGCAGTATTTT; CDR3aa: CASSFSSGGADTQYF
j_gene: TRBJ2-6; abundance: .; v_gene: TRBV29-1; d_gene: .; CDR3nt: TGCAGCGTGACCCAGGGGTCTGGGGCCAACGTCCTGACTTTC; CDR3aa: CSVTQGSGANVLTF
j_gene: TRBJ2-3; abundance: .; v_gene: TRBV5-1; d_gene: .; CDR3nt: TGCGCCAGCAGTGAAAAGGCAGATACGCAGTATTTT; CDR3aa: CASSEKADTQYF
j_gene: TRBJ1-5; abundance: .; v_gene: TRBV19; d_gene: .; CDR3nt: TGTGCCAGTAGTCCAGGGGACGTTAGCAATCAGCCCCAGCATTTT; CDR3aa: CASSPGDVSNQPQHF
j_gene: TRBJ2-1; abundance: .; v_gene: TRBV3-1/TRBV3-2; d_gene: TRBD2; CDR3nt: TGTGCCAGCAGCCAAGTCAGAGGCGGGGGGGAGGTGGAGTTCTTC; CDR3aa: CASSQVRGGGEVEFF
j_gene: TRBJ2-3; abundance: .; v_gene: TRBV2; d_gene: .; CDR3nt: TGTGCCAGCAGTGATCGGGGCCGCACAGATACGCAGTATTTT; CDR3aa: CASSDRGRTDTQYF
j_gene: TRBJ1-1; abundance: .; v_gene: TRBV5-1; d_gene: .; CDR3nt: TGCGCCAGCAGCTCTGGACGGGTGCTTCAGAACACTGAAGCTTTCTTT; CDR3aa: CASSSGRVLQNTEAFF
j_gene: TRBJ1-5; abundance: .; v_gene: TRBV5-1; d_gene: .; CDR3nt: TGCGCCAGCAGCTTGGTTGTAGGGCAGCCCCAGCATTTT; CDR3aa: CASSLVVGQPQHF
j_gene: TRBJ1-3; abundance: .; v_gene: TRBV4-2; d_gene: .; CDR3nt: TGTGCCAGCAGCCAAGAAGCGGTCTCGGCAGGGAGACTAAACTCTGGAAACACCATATATTTT; CDR3aa: CASSQEAVSAGRLNSGNTIYF
j_gene: TRBJ2-6; abundance: .; v_gene: TRBV12-5; d_gene: .; CDR3nt: TGTGCTAGTGGCCCAGGGTCTGGGGCCAACGTCCTGACTTTC; CDR3aa: CASGPGSGANVLTF
j_gene: TRBJ1-2; abundance: once; v_gene: TRBV27; d_gene: .; CDR3nt: TGTGCCAGCAGTTTATTCGGGCGTGCTAACTATGGCTACACCTTC; CDR3aa: CASSLFGRANYGYTF
j_gene: TRBJ1-1; abundance: .; v_gene: TRBV29-1; d_gene: TRBD1; CDR3nt: TGCAGCGTTCTCAGGACAGGGGGCGTGGGGTACACTGAAGCTTTCTTT; CDR3aa: CSVLRTGGVGYTEAFF
j_gene: TRBJ1-4; abundance: .; v_gene: TRBV29-1; d_gene: .; CDR3nt: TGCAGCGTTGACCTAAATGAAAAACTGTTTTTT; CDR3aa: CSVDLNEKLFF
j_gene: TRBJ2-7; abundance: medium-sized; v_gene: TRBV11-3; d_gene: .; CDR3nt: TGTGCCAGCAGTTTGACGGGCTACGAGCAGTACTTC; CDR3aa: CASSLTGYEQYF
j_gene: TRBJ1-5; abundance: .; v_gene: TRBV19; d_gene: TRBD1; CDR3nt: TGTGCCACCAAGCCTGACAGGGCTAGCAATCAGCCCCAGCATTTT; CDR3aa: CATKPDRASNQPQHF
j_gene: TRBJ2-7; abundance: few; v_gene: TRBV11-3; d_gene: .; CDR3nt: TGTGCCAGCAGCTTAGATCGGCAGGGACTTTCCTACGAGCAGTACTTC; CDR3aa: CASSLDRQGLSYEQYF
j_gene: TRBJ2-7; abundance: once; v_gene: TRBV6-6; d_gene: TRBD1; CDR3nt: TGTGCCAGCACCTCGGGAAGGGACAGGGTCGAGCAGTACTTC; CDR3aa: CASTSGRDRVEQYF
j_gene: TRBJ1-1; abundance: .; v_gene: TRBV19; d_gene: .; CDR3nt: TGTGCCAGTACCCCCCGAGGGGGGCTCACTGAAGCTTTCTTT; CDR3aa: CASTPRGGLTEAFF
j_gene: TRBJ1-2; abundance: few; v_gene: TRBV30; d_gene: .; CDR3nt: TGTGCCTGGAGTGGACAGCTATACTATGGCTACACCTTC; CDR3aa: CAWSGQLYYGYTF
j_gene: TRBJ2-7; abundance: .; v_gene: TRBV18; d_gene: .; CDR3nt: TGTGCCAGCTCACCAGTCGGGCGGGGAACCGAGCAGTACTTC; CDR3aa: CASSPVGRGTEQYF